This T cell receptor (beta chain) was identified during a study of blood T cell repertoires in COVID-19. Study in general: The United States, Italy and Spain supplied acute and convalescent COVID-19 samples. PBMCs, B-cell-depleted T cells, or T cells provided the cDNA or gDNA that made up the material.

Under the authors' procedure: Nucleated cell counts were estimated from reference gene primer amplification. The protocol was immunoSEQ multiplex PCR, while the TCRdb copy is restricted to in-frame clones and leaves out a portion. V and J calls and clone size are as listed in that table; D and trimming were resolved from the DNA. The table lists about 120,000 clones, approximately 90% of them singletons. V gave up 4 bases and J gave up 4 bases, with 16 bases separating them. The CDR3 extends over 15 amino acids. From germline, CDR1 is MDHEN and CDR2 SYDVKM. Sequences were obtained from peripheral blood. The receptor was isolated from a man aged 45 to 65 with acute or convalescent COVID-19. The V gene is TRBV28, the J gene TRBJ1-1; the D gene is possibly TRBD1 (5 bases). CDR3 amino acids: CASSSPGGASTEAFF. The CDR3 nucleotides are TGTGCCAGCAGTTCACCGGGAGGGGCGAGCACTGAAGCTTTCTTT.